The 18 T cell receptor beta chains below all came from one sample that was sequenced in a study of vaccination and CD4 T cells after COVID-19. No antigen has been identified for these receptors. The treatment was: approximately 11-day PBMC culture with coronavirus spike peptide pools or control peptides (ViraFEST assay). Prior to the COVID-19 pandemic (2011-2018), the unexposed donor's CD4+ T cells were collected. With the Oncomine TCR Beta short-read assay, DNA from cultured CD4+ T cells was sequenced. The template was genomic DNA from cultured CD4+ T cells. MiXCR was run by TCRdb on the PCR reads, yielding one entry per CDR3 protein. The table shows thousands of distinct CDR3 sequences, with more than 30% occurring only once. Sample: CD4+ T cells from blood, cultured in vitro. The source of these receptors is a human donor in good health.

The chain uses TRBV6-1 and TRBJ2-7; D unresolved. The germline gives CDR1 MNHNS, CDR2 SASEGT. The V and J ends lost 7 bases and 0 bases respectively, with 13 bases between them. CDR3 length: 14 amino acids. The CDR3 is CASIPRAGSYEQYF. The CDR3 nucleotides read TGTGCCAGCATCCCGCGTGCCGGCTCCTACGAGCAGTACTTC.

The table lists this clonotype with a few counts. The V and J genes are TRBV27 and TRBJ2-5; the match to TRBD2 covers 9 bases. The V gene's germline CDR1 is MNHEY and CDR2 SMNVEV (reference sequence). CDR3 length: 18 amino acids. J was trimmed by 0 bases and V by 2 bases; bases with no gene match: 10. The DNA for the CDR3 is TGTGCCAGCAGTTTAGGGTTTCCTCTAGCGGGACACCAAGAGACCCAGTACTTC. Translation: CASSLGFPLAGHQETQYF.

CDR3 in DNA: TGTGCCAGCAGTGGGGACAGTTCCTACTATGGCTACACCTTC. This translates into CASSGDSSYYGYTF. The chain carries TRBV11-2 and TRBJ1-2, with TRBD1 matching 7 bases. The V gene end was trimmed by 6 bases and the J gene end by 3 bases; junction bases not matched to a gene: 7. This CDR3 contains 14 residues. The germline V gene has CDR1 SGHAT and CDR2 FQNNGV.

The rearrangement uses TRBV4-1 and TRBJ2-1; TRBD2 agrees at 10 bases. Germline V lookup: CDR1 MGHRA, CDR2 YSYEKL. J was trimmed by 6 bases and V by 3 bases; bases with no gene match: 5. The length of the CDR3 is 15 residues. This chain's CDR3 is CASSQLAGDGNEQFF. The CDR3 DNA reads TGCGCCAGCAGCCAGCTAGCGGGAGACGGCAATGAGCAGTTCTTC.

This clonotype was observed a few times. The chain couples TRBV7-2 to TRBJ2-7, with D perhaps matching TRBD2 (6 bases). The CDR3 has 14 residues. Germline lookup yields CDR1 SGHTA and CDR2 FQGNSA. V gave up 0 bases and J gave up 7 bases, with 13 bases separating them. CDR3 protein: CASSLAGPGREQYF. In DNA form, the CDR3 reads TGTGCCAGCAGCTTAGCAGGGCCAGGGAGGGAGCAGTACTTC.

J is TRBJ2-1 and V is TRBV10-3; 8 bases map to TRBD1. The junction had 2 bases not matched to a gene; V was cut back by 0 bases and J by 4 bases. In germline, CDR1 is ENHRY, CDR2 SYGVKD. The CDR3 has 15 amino acids. The CDR3 DNA reads TGTGCCATCAGTGAGTCCGACAGGGGATACAATGAGCAGTTCTTC. Its translation is CAISESDRGYNEQFF.

This clonotype was seen a handful of times. This chain connects TRBV24-1 to TRBJ2-1; TRBD2 might be the D (5 bases). Germline V lookup: CDR1 KGHDR, CDR2 SFDVKD. CDR3 size: 14 residues. Trimming shortened V by 1 base and J by 7 bases, and 10 bases separated the two germline ends. CDR3 residues: CATSDFPPGNEQFF. Written as DNA, the CDR3 is TGTGCCACCAGTGATTTCCCCCCGGGGAATGAGCAGTTCTTC.

This chain links TRBV19 with TRBJ1-2; D is perhaps TRBD1 (6 bases). Trimming took 10 bases from V and 7 from J, leaving 13 bases between them. The CDR3 covers 11 residues. CDR1 and CDR2 from the germline V gene are LNHDA and SQIVND (reference sequence). The CDR3 DNA reads as TGTGCCATCTTACAGGGTAGTGGCTACACCTTC. Amino acid sequence: CAILQGSGYTF.

The chain links TRBV27 to TRBJ2-7; 9 positions agree with TRBD1. The CDR3 runs 14 residues. Germline loops: CDR1 MNHEY, CDR2 SMNVEV (reference sequence). The V segment lost 5 bases and the J segment 2 bases; nucleotides outside the gene matches: 4. The CDR3 loop reads CASSTRDRAYEQYF. CDR3 coding DNA: TGTGCCAGCAGTACCCGGGACAGGGCCTACGAGCAGTACTTC.

To note about this clonotype: A junction end diverges from the germline sequence, so it may reflect a read error. The rearrangement joins TRBV4-3 to TRBJ1-2; no clear D gene. Germline-derived CDR1 and CDR2 are LGHNA and YSLEER. The length of the CDR3 is 14 residues. CDR3 coding DNA: TGCGCCAGCAGTCAAGGCCTGGGCGGTTATGGCTACACCTTC. Translating gives CASSQGLGGYGYTF.

In its sample, this clonotype was seen a few times. The chain uses TRBV27 and TRBJ2-2; D could derive from TRBD1 or TRBD2 (5 bases each). CDR3 length: 14 amino acids. V lost 5 bases, J lost 6 bases, and 13 bases lay in between. CDR1 is MNHEY and CDR2 is SMNVEV in the germline V gene (reference sequence). This chain's CDR3 is CASSTPGGPGELFF. Written as DNA, the CDR3 is TGTGCCAGCAGTACCCCTGGGGGTCCCGGGGAGCTGTTTTTT.

V usage is TRBV19 and J usage is TRBJ2-1, with 8 bases matching TRBD2. Per germline, CDR1 LNHDA and CDR2 SQIVND (reference sequence). This CDR3 spans 16 amino acids. V lost 3 bases, J lost 9 bases, and 13 bases stayed unmatched. The CDR3 DNA is TGTGCCAGTAGTATTTTCGGGGGCGGGAGCGGGGGTGAGCAGTTCTTC. Its translation is CASSIFGGGSGGEQFF.

This clonotype was picked up a small number of times. This sequence joins TRBV20-1 and TRBJ2-1; D is perhaps TRBD1 or TRBD2 (5 bases each). Trimming pared 5 bases from V and 9 bases from J, leaving 14 bases between. This CDR3 is built from 12 residues. Germline loops: CDR1 DFQATT, CDR2 SNEGSKA (reference sequence). In DNA form, the CDR3 reads TGCAGTGCTTACCCTACAGGAGGTGAGCAGTTCTTC. Protein sequence: CSAYPTGGEQFF.

V gene TRBV5-1 combines with J gene TRBJ2-5; tentative D call: TRBD1 (6 bases). Germline V gives CDR1 SGHRS, CDR2 YFSETQ. This CDR3 is 15 amino acids long. Trimming took 4 bases from V and 1 from J, leaving 14 bases between them. CDR3 DNA: TGCGCCAGCAGCCTTTCAGGGACACCCCAAGAGACCCAGTACTTC. This codes for CASSLSGTPQETQYF.

The chain employs TRBV4-1 and TRBJ2-7; D ambiguous. Trimming stripped 2 bases from V and 2 bases from J, with 10 bases between. CDR1 is MGHRA and CDR2 is YSYEKL in the germline V gene. The CDR3 consists of 14 residues. CDR3 nucleotide sequence: TGCGCCAGCAGCCAAACCTCAACCCCCTACGAGCAGTACTTC. It encodes CASSQTSTPYEQYF.

The V call is TRBV20-1, the J call TRBJ2-7; 11 bases are shared with TRBD2. The CDR3 has 16 residues. V was pared by 5 bases and J by 0 bases, with 9 bases of the junction left unmatched. Germline V gene sequence: CDR1 DFQATT, CDR2 SNEGSKA (reference sequence). CDR3 in amino acids: CSAAGLAVGDSYEQYF. The CDR3 coding sequence is TGCAGTGCTGCGGGACTAGCGGTAGGTGACTCCTACGAGCAGTACTTC.

This clonotype is categorized as medium-sized (0.01 to 0.1%). The J gene is TRBJ2-1, the V gene TRBV20-1; 11 nucleotides line up with TRBD2. Germline V gives CDR1 DFQATT, CDR2 SNEGSKA (reference sequence). The CDR3 is 17 residues long. Unmatched junction bases numbered 7, after V lost 0 bases and J lost 3 bases. CDR3 loop: CSARDPGGTSGYNEQFF. The CDR3 DNA reads as TGCAGTGCTAGAGATCCCGGTGGGACTAGCGGCTACAATGAGCAGTTCTTC.

The chain links TRBV7-2 to TRBJ2-3; D call uncertain. The CDR3 extends over 16 amino acids. From germline, CDR1 is SGHTA and CDR2 FQGNSA. With 3 bases removed from V and 0 bases from J, the gap between germline ends came to 13 bases. CDR3 in amino acids: CASSFIGQTSTDTQYF. CDR3 sequence (DNA): TGTGCCAGCAGCTTCATAGGGCAGACTAGCACAGATACGCAGTATTTT.